Each of the 19 T cell receptor beta chains below was sequenced from the same sample in a study of blood T cell repertoires in COVID-19. Measured with immunoSEQ multiplex PCR; TCRdb has only the in-frame clones, and not every one. The sample lists 250,000 to 300,000 clones, 86% occurring once. The sequenced sample consisted of peripheral blood. These receptors were taken from a woman aged 25 to 39 with COVID-19, enrolled during active disease.

This clone was picked up a small number of times. The chain uses TRBV6-2 or TRBV6-3 and TRBJ1-2; D is unresolved. The CDR3 is made up of 13 amino acids. V dropped 3 bases and J dropped 1 base, with 6 bases sitting between them. In germline, CDR1 is MNHEY, CDR2 SVGEGT. The CDR3 DNA reads as TGTGCCAGCAGTTATTCGGGTAACTATGGCTACACCTTC. Amino acids: CASSYSGNYGYTF.

V and J are TRBV6-1 and TRBJ1-6; D remains ambiguous. V lost 3 bases to trimming and J lost 6 bases, with 9 bases between them. The germline V gene encodes CDR1 MNHNS and CDR2 SASEGT. This CDR3 is 14 amino acids long. As DNA, the CDR3 is TGTGCCAGCAGTGAGGTTCCGGGTAATTCACCCCTCCACTTT. This translates into CASSEVPGNSPLHF.

V gene TRBV12-3 or TRBV12-4 combines with J gene TRBJ2-1, with 11 bases that match TRBD1. V trimming: 3 bases; J trimming: 13 bases; junction bases outside the gene matches: 2. This CDR3 comprises 12 residues. The CDR3 region is CASSLDRGLQFF. CDR3 DNA sequence: TGTGCCAGCAGTTTGGACAGGGGGCTTCAGTTCTTC.

The J gene is TRBJ1-3, the V gene TRBV7-9, with a weak D call TRBD1 (5 bases). This CDR3 has 13 residues. In germline, CDR1 is SEHNR, CDR2 FQNEAQ (reference sequence). Trimming left V 4 bases short and J 4 bases short, with 8 bases between. CDR3 region: CASSSGGGNTIYF. As DNA, the CDR3 is TGTGCCAGCAGCTCCGGGGGGGGAAACACCATATATTTT.

This chain connects TRBV2 to TRBJ2-5; 7 bases map to TRBD1. Trimming cost V 4 bases and J 5 bases; bases outside gene matches: 1. The CDR3 runs to 12 residues. The germline gives CDR1 SNHLY, CDR2 FYNNEI. CDR3 region: CASSGGGETQYF. The CDR3 coding sequence is TGTGCCAGCAGTGGAGGGGGCGAGACCCAGTACTTC.

The genes are TRBV28 and TRBJ2-7, with a possible D match to TRBD2 (5 bases). V dropped 2 bases and J dropped 2 bases, with 19 bases sitting between them. The CDR3 has 17 amino acids. Germline-derived CDR1 and CDR2 are MDHEN and SYDVKM. The CDR3 loop is CASSLDLGGYSTYEQYF. CDR3 nucleotide sequence: TGTGCCAGCAGTTTAGACCTCGGCGGGTACTCTACCTACGAGCAGTACTTC.

This clone occurred a few times. The chain joins TRBV11-1 to TRBJ1-1, with TRBD1 identical over 9 bases. The length of the CDR3 is 13 residues. Unmatched junction bases numbered 8, after V lost 4 bases and J lost 11 bases. CDR1 SGHAT and CDR2 FQDESV come from the germline V gene (reference sequence). The chain's CDR3 is CASSWTGDHEAFF. The CDR3 bases are TGTGCCAGCAGCTGGACAGGGGACCATGAGGCTTTCTTT.

The chain combines TRBV5-4 with TRBJ1-2; D uncertain. Trimming cost V 0 bases and J 0 bases, with 9 bases left between them. Germline-derived CDR1 and CDR2 are SGHNT and YYREEE (reference sequence). The CDR3 sequence is 15 residues long. The CDR3 bases are TGTGCCAGCAGCTTGGATGGACTGTCTAACTATGGCTACACCTTC. Translating gives CASSLDGLSNYGYTF.

The CDR3 loop is CASSLRVNHLENYGYTF. In nucleotides, the CDR3 is TGTGCCAGCAGCCTCCGGGTAAACCACCTCGAGAACTATGGCTACACCTTC. The rearrangement uses TRBV5-6 and TRBJ1-2; D is undetermined. Germline V gives CDR1 SGHDT, CDR2 YYEEEE. Trimming removed 4 bases at V and 2 bases at J, with 21 bases between. This CDR3 comprises 17 residues.

The rearrangement uses TRBV7-9 and TRBJ2-7; 12 bases fit TRBD1. Germline V gene data show CDR1 as SEHNR and CDR2 as FQNEAQ (reference sequence). The CDR3 runs to 14 residues. The V segment lost 5 bases and the J segment 5 bases; nucleotides outside the gene matches: 4. The CDR3 reads CASSPGTGGNEQYF. The CDR3 DNA sequence: TGTGCCAGCAGCCCCGGGACAGGGGGCAACGAGCAGTACTTC.

This chain uses TRBV9 with TRBJ2-7, with D unclear. The CDR3 is made up of 13 amino acids. In germline, CDR1 is SGDLS, CDR2 YYNGEE. Deletions cut 5 bases from V and 0 bases from J, with 9 bases between. The CDR3 loop reads CASSTLSSYEQYF. The CDR3 coding sequence is TGTGCCAGCAGTACGCTCAGCTCCTACGAGCAGTACTTC.

The genes are TRBV23-1 and TRBJ2-5; the D gene is possibly TRBD2 (6 bases). TRBV23-1 is classed as an ORF, of uncertain function. The CDR3 runs to 15 residues. With 3 bases removed from V and 0 bases from J, the gap between germline ends came to 11 bases. The CDR3 bases are TGCGCCAGCAGTCAGGGGAGGCAGTACCAAGAGACCCAGTACTTC. This sequence encodes CASSQGRQYQETQYF.

V is TRBV11-2 and J is TRBJ2-1; D might be TRBD2 (5 bases). Germline CDR1 SGHAT, CDR2 FQNNGV. This CDR3 has 15 residues. The V end lost 6 bases, the J end lost 0 bases, and 12 bases lay between the germline ends. The CDR3 loop reads CASRPGVSSYNEQFF. CDR3 nucleotides: TGTGCCAGCAGACCCGGGGTTTCCTCCTACAATGAGCAGTTCTTC. The variable domain in full, with the rest retrieved from reference TRBV11-2 and TRBJ2-1, is EAGVAQSPRYKIIEKRQSVAFWCNPISGHATLYWYQQILGQGPKLLIQFQNNGVVDDSQLPKDRFSAERLKGVDSTLKIQPAKLEDSAVYLCASRPGVSSYNEQFFGPGTRLTVL.

The V gene is TRBV5-1, the J gene TRBJ2-7; D uncertain. CDR1 SGHRS and CDR2 YFSETQ come from the germline V gene. The CDR3 length is 13 residues. The germline V and J ends were trimmed by 4 bases and 0 bases, with 8 bases remaining between them. The CDR3 region is CASSPTSSYEQYF. CDR3 sequence (DNA): TGCGCCAGCAGCCCCACCAGCTCCTACGAGCAGTACTTC.

The chain is built from TRBV2 and TRBJ2-1; 9 bases line up with TRBD1. The J segment lost 14 bases and the V segment lost 6 bases, leaving 5 bases of the junction unmatched. This CDR3 has 11 residues. The V gene's germline CDR1 is SNHLY and CDR2 FYNNEI. The DNA of the CDR3 is TGTGCCAGCAGCCAGGGGGACAGGGAGTTCTTC. Amino acids: CASSQGDREFF.

Only a few counts were recorded for this clone. This rearrangement joins TRBV7-9 to TRBJ1-4, with 10 bases lining up with TRBD1. Germline lookup yields CDR1 SEHNR and CDR2 FQNEAQ (reference sequence). The CDR3 length is 18 residues. Trimming took 5 bases from V and 1 from J; bases not matched to a gene: 10. CDR3 sequence reads: CASSPPGQGWGTNEKLFF. The DNA for the CDR3 is TGTGCCAGCAGCCCTCCGGGACAGGGGTGGGGAACTAATGAAAAACTGTTTTTT.

The chain uses TRBV11-2 and TRBJ1-4; D gene ambiguous. The CDR3 extends over 14 amino acids. V was trimmed by 3 bases and J by 8 bases, leaving 13 bases between them. Per germline, CDR1 SGHAT and CDR2 FQNNGV. DNA for the CDR3: TGTGCCAGCAGCTTCGGCCAGACGGAGGAAAAACTGTTTTTT. Encoded protein: CASSFGQTEEKLFF.

This sequence joins TRBV13 and TRBJ2-3; 9 bases line up with TRBD2. This CDR3 spans 14 amino acids. CDR1 is PRHDT, CDR2 FYEKMQ, per germline (reference sequence). V lost 2 bases to trimming and J lost 5 bases; unmatched junction nucleotides: 2. CDR3 region: CASSLRAGGDTQYF. The DNA for the CDR3 is TGTGCCAGCAGCTTAAGAGCGGGAGGAGATACGCAGTATTTT. The complete variable domain, with remaining parts taken from reference TRBV13 and TRBJ2-3, reads AAGVIQSPRHLIKEKRETATLKCYPIPRHDTVYWYQQGPGQDPQFLISFYEKMQSDKGSIPDRFSAQQFSDYHSELNMSSLELGDSALYFCASSLRAGGDTQYFGPGTRLTVL.

V gene TRBV6-5 combines with J gene TRBJ1-2; D may be TRBD1 (5 bases). V dropped 0 bases and J dropped 2 bases, with 13 bases sitting between them. Germline V CDR1 and CDR2: MNHEY, SVGAGI. This CDR3 is 16 amino acids long. The CDR3 here is CASSYSWGASNYGYTF. In DNA form, the CDR3 reads TGTGCCAGCAGTTACTCCTGGGGCGCTTCAAACTATGGCTACACCTTC.